Listed here are 24 T cell receptor beta chains from one sample, sequenced in a study of T cell repertoires in cytomegalovirus infection. These receptors have no identified antigens. TCRdb re-analysed the reads in MiXCR, keeping a single row per CDR3 protein. The repertoire holds approximately 310,000 distinct CDR3 sequences, with roughly 25% as singletons. Sequencing used cultured PBMCs, obtained from culture after CMV antigen stimulation. Receptors were obtained from a human donor in good health (CMV status not recorded). Some clones in this sample may be carry-over from other donors' samples.

There are a few counts of this clonotype. The chain joins TRBV4-1 to TRBJ2-1, with 12 nucleotides matching TRBD2. The CDR3 has 15 residues. CDR1 is MGHRA, CDR2 YSYEKL, per germline. The J segment lost 14 bases and the V segment lost 4 bases, leaving 12 bases of the junction unmatched. The CDR3 DNA reads as TGCGCCAGCAGCCCCGAGCTAGCGGGAGGGCCAAACGAGTTCTTC. It is translated as CASSPELAGGPNEFF.

This clonotype was seen at least ten times. This chain connects TRBV7-2 to TRBJ2-3; D remains ambiguous. This CDR3 is built from 11 residues. Trimming took 4 bases from V and 9 from J, leaving 8 bases between them. Germline values: CDR1 SGHTA, CDR2 FQGNSA. The CDR3 loop is CASSSLRTQYF. DNA of the CDR3: TGTGCCAGCAGCTCCCTCCGAACGCAGTATTTT.

Only a few counts were recorded for this clonotype. This rearrangement joins TRBV29-1 to TRBJ2-1; D possibly corresponds to TRBD1 (5 bases). CDR3 size: 12 residues. V was shortened by 3 bases and J by 4 bases, with 7 bases between the two germline ends. Germline CDR1 and CDR2: SQVTM and ANQGSEA. The CDR3 bases are TGCAGCGTTGACAGGGCGTACAATGAGCAGTTCTTC. Amino acids: CSVDRAYNEQFF.

This clonotype was recorded at least ten times. CDR3 DNA: TGTGCCAGCAGCTTAGATAAACTAGCGGGGTCGGGGCAGTTCTTC. Its translation: CASSLDKLAGSGQFF. V usage is TRBV7-2 and J usage is TRBJ2-1; 10 nucleotides align to TRBD2. The J segment lost 12 bases and the V segment lost 1 base, leaving 9 bases of the junction unmatched. Germline V gives CDR1 SGHTA, CDR2 FQGNSA. The CDR3 length is 15 residues.

The chain couples TRBV4-3 to TRBJ2-2, with no clear D. The CDR3 consists of 16 residues. Trimming took off 3 bases at V and 0 bases at J, with 11 bases between the two ends. Germline CDR1 reads LGHNA; CDR2 reads YSLEER. The CDR3 DNA follows: TGCGCCAGCAGCCACCCACCGACCGCGAACACCGGGGAGCTGTTTTTT. It encodes CASSHPPTANTGELFF.

The rearrangement joins TRBV27 to TRBJ2-3; 15 bases agree with TRBD2. Germline loops: CDR1 MNHEY, CDR2 SMNVEV (reference sequence). The CDR3 runs 18 residues. The V and J ends lost 3 bases and 1 base, in that order; junction bases with no gene match: 5. CDR3 sequence (DNA): TGTGCCAGCAGTTTCCACGGACTAGCGGGAGGGCGCACAGATACGCAGTATTTT. Translating gives CASSFHGLAGGRTDTQYF.

This clonotype was detected only a few times. This chain connects TRBV6-1 to TRBJ2-7, with 9 nucleotides matching TRBD2. Germline trimming cut 2 bases from V and 6 bases from J; bases unmatched to any gene: 8. CDR3 length: 15 amino acids. CDR1 and CDR2 (germline): MNHNS, SASEGT. CDR3 sequence (DNA): TGTGCCAGCAGTGAACTGGCTAGCGGGAATAGCGAGCAGTACGTC. Amino acid sequence: CASSELASGNSEQYV.

J is TRBJ1-5 and V is TRBV19, with D unclear. Germline loops: CDR1 LNHDA, CDR2 SQIVND (reference sequence). The V end was cut by 0 bases, the J end by 6 bases, with 9 bases between. The CDR3 sequence is 14 residues long. CDR3 sequence (DNA): TGTGCCAGTAGTATAGAAAGGGTTGGTCAGCCCCAGCATTTT. It codes for CASSIERVGQPQHF.

This clonotype was seen more than once but under ten times. The V call is TRBV6-6, the J call TRBJ2-7; D gene ambiguous. Trimming stripped 8 bases from V and 6 bases from J, with 11 bases between. Per the germline V gene, CDR1 is MNHNY and CDR2 is SVGAGI (reference sequence). The CDR3 covers 11 residues. The CDR3 region has the DNA TGTGCCAGCCGGCAGGTGGCCGAGCAGTACTTC. Translation gives CASRQVAEQYF.

The V and J genes are TRBV19 and TRBJ2-1; D possibly uses TRBD1 or TRBD2 (5 bases each). CDR1 and CDR2 (germline): LNHDA, SQIVND (reference sequence). This CDR3 comprises 15 residues. The V and J ends lost 8 bases and 9 bases respectively, with 23 bases between them. DNA of the CDR3: TGTGCCAGTGGGCATCCGGGACGGAATCCAGGTGAGCAGTTCTTC. Translation gives CASGHPGRNPGEQFF.

The sample holds a few counts of this clonotype. The genes are TRBV14 and TRBJ2-5; D ambiguous. The CDR3 sequence is 11 residues long. V lost 1 base and J lost 7, with 4 bases in between. In germline, CDR1 is SGHDN, CDR2 FVKESK. The CDR3 sequence: CASSQGVTQYF. The CDR3 DNA is TGTGCCAGCAGCCAAGGGGTGACCCAGTACTTC. The variable domain in full, with the rest retrieved from reference TRBV14 and TRBJ2-5, is EAGVTQFPSHSVIEKGQTVTLRCDPISGHDNLYWYRRVMGKEIKFLLHFVKESKQDESGMPNNRFLAERTGGTYSTLKVQPAELEDSGVYFCASSQGVTQYFGPGTRLLVL.

J is TRBJ2-5 and V is TRBV29-1; 8 bases are shared with TRBD2. V trimming: 7 bases; J trimming: 1 base; junction bases outside the gene matches: 8. Germline loops: CDR1 SQVTM, CDR2 ANQGSEA. CDR3 length: 14 amino acids. In DNA, the CDR3 is TGCAGCGCGGCGGGGGCGGGAGGCCAAGAGACCCAGTACTTC. Translated: CSAAGAGGQETQYF. Combining the CDR3 with reference TRBV29-1 and TRBJ2-5 gives the whole variable domain SAVISQKPSRDICQRGTSLTIQCQVDSQVTMMFWYRQQPGQSLTLIATANQGSEATYESGFVIDKFPISRPNLTFSTLTVSNMSPEDSSIYLCSAAGAGGQETQYFGPGTRLLVL.

The sample holds a few counts of this clonotype. This chain joins TRBV30 and TRBJ1-5; D call uncertain. Germline V CDR1 and CDR2: GTSNPN, SVGIG (reference sequence). Deletions cut 0 bases from V and 1 base from J, with 10 bases between. The CDR3 length is 15 residues. CDR3 coding DNA: TGTGCCTGGAGTGTATCTGCAGGCAGCAATCAGCCCCAGCATTTT. Amino acid sequence: CAWSVSAGSNQPQHF. Using reference TRBV30 and TRBJ1-5 for the parts outside the CDR3, the full variable domain is SQTIHQWPATLVQPVGSPLSLECTVEGTSNPNLYWYRQAAGRGLQLLFYSVGIGQISSEVPQNLSASRPQDRQFILSSKKLLLSDSGFYLCAWSVSAGSNQPQHFGDGTRLSIL.

This clonotype was seen a handful of times. This chain links TRBV20-1 with TRBJ2-1; 9 bases are shared with TRBD2. The trim removed 7 bases at V and 4 bases at J, leaving 8 bases unmatched. The germline gives CDR1 DFQATT, CDR2 SNEGSKA (reference sequence). This CDR3 is built from 14 residues. CDR3 loop: CSVSIAGAYNEQFF. CDR3 DNA: TGCAGTGTGTCGATAGCGGGAGCTTACAATGAGCAGTTCTTC.

The genes are TRBV4-3 and TRBJ2-3; no clear D. V shed 0 bases and J shed 5 bases, with 6 bases lying between them. The germline gives CDR1 LGHNA, CDR2 YSLEER. The CDR3 has 13 amino acids. The CDR3 bases are TGCGCCAGCAGCCAAGAAATGAGAGATACGCAGTATTTT. It encodes CASSQEMRDTQYF.

This clonotype occurred many times. The genes are TRBV7-2 and TRBJ2-2; D remains unclear. Germline V CDR1 and CDR2: SGHTA, FQGNSA. The CDR3 sequence is 11 residues long. Trimming removed 6 bases from V and 4 bases from J, with 3 bases in between. CDR3 nucleotide sequence: TGTGCCAGCAGGCTCACCGGGGAGCTGTTTTTT. It is translated as CASRLTGELFF.

The chain combines TRBV25-1 with TRBJ2-3; D is perhaps TRBD1 or TRBD2 (5 bases each). CDR3 length: 13 amino acids. V was pared by 2 bases and J by 6 bases, with 9 bases between. Germline V CDR1 and CDR2: MGHDK, SYGVNS. CDR3 region: CASSEPGTDTQYF. DNA of the CDR3: TGTGCCAGCAGTGAACCTGGGACGGATACGCAGTATTTT.

This clonotype was detected only once. The chain is built from TRBV6-2 or TRBV6-3 and TRBJ2-1; TRBD2 aligns across 7 bases. The CDR3 loop spans 17 amino acids. Per germline, CDR1 MNHEY and CDR2 SVGEGT. Trimming at V came to 0 bases and at J to 3 bases, leaving 8 bases not matched to a gene. CDR3 protein: CASSYSRAGEVYNEQFF. The CDR3 nucleotides are TGTGCCAGCAGTTACTCCCGGGCGGGGGAGGTCTACAATGAGCAGTTCTTC.

This clonotype was counted a few times. This chain connects TRBV27 to TRBJ2-1; 7 nucleotides match TRBD2. Germline values: CDR1 MNHEY, CDR2 SMNVEV (reference sequence). This CDR3 region has 14 residues. V gave up 7 bases and J gave up 2 bases; unmatched junction bases: 5. The DNA for the CDR3 is TGTGCCAGCATGTCTAGCGGAGCCTACAATGAGCAGTTCTTC. Encoded protein: CASMSSGAYNEQFF.

This clonotype was seen a few times. The chain couples TRBV7-2 to TRBJ1-2; 7 nucleotides agree with TRBD1. The CDR3 is 15 residues long. The germline gives CDR1 SGHTA, CDR2 FQGNSA. Germline trimming cut 5 bases from V and 0 bases from J; bases unmatched to any gene: 6. This CDR3 reads CASSIQGVANYGYTF. The CDR3 DNA sequence: TGTGCCAGCAGCATCCAGGGGGTAGCTAACTATGGCTACACCTTC. The complete variable domain, with remaining parts taken from reference TRBV7-2 and TRBJ1-2, reads GAGVSQSPSNKVTEKGKDVELRCDPISGHTALYWYRQSLGQGLEFLIYFQGNSAPDKSGLPSDRFSAERTGGSVSTLTIQRTQQEDSAVYLCASSIQGVANYGYTFGSGTRLTVV.

In this sample, this clonotype turned up a few times. The chain combines TRBV5-1 with TRBJ2-1; D not resolved. Germline assignment: CDR1 SGHRS and CDR2 YFSETQ. The length of the CDR3 is 16 residues. V lost 3 bases and J 0 bases, leaving 13 bases between the germline ends. The CDR3 loop is CASSSRILSSYNEQFF. In nucleotides, the CDR3 is TGCGCCAGCAGCTCCCGTATATTAAGCTCCTACAATGAGCAGTTCTTC.

The chain combines TRBV19 with TRBJ2-7; unclear D gene. From germline, CDR1 is LNHDA and CDR2 SQIVND (reference sequence). This CDR3 has 13 residues. The ends were cut back, 5 bases at V and 4 bases at J, with 12 bases in the middle. CDR3 in DNA: TGTGCCAGTAGTCGGACGGTTGGGTACGAGCAGTACTTC. Encoded protein: CASSRTVGYEQYF.

The sample holds a few counts of this clonotype. This chain uses TRBV6-2 or TRBV6-3 with TRBJ1-1; perhaps TRBD1 as D (6 bases). The CDR3 extends over 14 amino acids. V was pared by 2 bases and J by 5 bases, with 12 bases between. Germline V gives CDR1 MNHEY, CDR2 SVGEGT. Written as DNA, the CDR3 is TGTGCCAGCAGTTACAATCAGGGGTGGACTGAAGCTTTCTTT. It translates to CASSYNQGWTEAFF.

This clonotype was counted ten times or more. J is TRBJ2-1 and V is TRBV11-3, with TRBD1 matching 9 bases. J lost 8 bases, V lost 6 bases, and 5 bases had no gene match. There are 13 residues in the CDR3. Germline assignment: CDR1 SGHNT and CDR2 YENEEA. The CDR3 sequence is CASRDRGDDEQFF. The CDR3, as DNA: TGTGCCAGCAGGGACAGGGGTGACGATGAGCAGTTCTTC.